This TCR beta chain was observed in a study of OX40 agonist ivuxolimab in advanced cancers. Study overall: Antecedent anti-PD-1, anti-PD-L1 or anti-CTLA-4 therapy was permissible, with roughly 40% having received some. Study results and caveats: Expanded clones were, on average, more numerous in CD8+ T cells than in CD4+. The antigen specificity of the peripheral T cells (those that were expanded) was not determined.

Repertoires were generated with immunoSEQ multiplex PCR, while TCRdb's copy carries only in-frame clones and drops some. The sample holds tens of thousands of clones, around four fifths seen once. About this clone itself: The antigen is undetermined.

The clonotype originates from an adult with an advanced solid tumor such as melanoma, head and neck, liver or kidney cancer. Sequences were derived from CD4+ or CD8+ T cells sorted from blood, sampled in a trial of the OX40 agonist ivuxolimab.

CDR3 residues: CASSLSGVDYGYTF. DNA of the CDR3: TGTGCCAGCAGTTTATCAGGGGTCGACTATGGCTACACCTTC. V is TRBV27 and J is TRBJ1-2; D may be TRBD1 (5 bases). The ends were cut back, 0 bases at V and 3 bases at J, with 8 bases in the middle. The CDR3 runs 14 residues. The germline CDR1 and CDR2 sequences are MNHEY and SMNVEV (reference sequence).